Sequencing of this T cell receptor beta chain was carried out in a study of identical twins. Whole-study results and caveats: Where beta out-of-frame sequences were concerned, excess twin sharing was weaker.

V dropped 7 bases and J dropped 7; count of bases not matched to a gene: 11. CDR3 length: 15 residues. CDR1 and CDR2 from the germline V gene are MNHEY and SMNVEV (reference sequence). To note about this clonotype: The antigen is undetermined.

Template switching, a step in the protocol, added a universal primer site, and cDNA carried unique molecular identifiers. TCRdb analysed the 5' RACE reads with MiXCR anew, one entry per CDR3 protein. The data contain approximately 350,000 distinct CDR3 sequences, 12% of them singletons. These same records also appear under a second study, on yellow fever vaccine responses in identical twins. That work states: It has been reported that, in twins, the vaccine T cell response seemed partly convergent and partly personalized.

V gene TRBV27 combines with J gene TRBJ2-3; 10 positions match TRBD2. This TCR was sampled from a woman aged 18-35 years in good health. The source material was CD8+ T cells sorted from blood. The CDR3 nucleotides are TGTGCCAGCAAGGGGGCTAGCGGGAGCGGATATACGCAGTATTTT. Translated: CASKGASGSGYTQYF.